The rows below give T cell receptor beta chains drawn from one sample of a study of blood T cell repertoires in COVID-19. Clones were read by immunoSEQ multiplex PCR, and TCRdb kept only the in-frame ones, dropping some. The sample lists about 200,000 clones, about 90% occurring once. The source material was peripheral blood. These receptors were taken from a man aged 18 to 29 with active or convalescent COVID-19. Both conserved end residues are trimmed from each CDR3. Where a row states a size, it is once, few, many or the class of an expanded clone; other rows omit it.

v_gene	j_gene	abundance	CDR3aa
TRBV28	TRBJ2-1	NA	ASSSAGPHNEQF
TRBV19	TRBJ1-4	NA	ASTDRADPTNEKLF
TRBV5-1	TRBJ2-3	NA	ASTPTPGSVGTDTQY
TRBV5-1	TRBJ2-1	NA	ASSFSGGNEQF
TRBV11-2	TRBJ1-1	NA	ASSFIGGMNTEAF
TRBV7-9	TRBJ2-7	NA	ASSRTGYEQY
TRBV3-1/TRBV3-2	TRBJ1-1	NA	ASSHREGAGFTEAF
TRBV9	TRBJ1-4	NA	ASSTPGEANEKLF
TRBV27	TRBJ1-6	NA	ASSPITGDSPLH
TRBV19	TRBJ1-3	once	ASSIMQDSGNTIY
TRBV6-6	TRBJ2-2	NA	ASSQTSGRASFTGELF
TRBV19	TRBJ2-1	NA	ASSSGTSGFYRVYNEQF
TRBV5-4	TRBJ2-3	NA	ASSAGQSTDTQY
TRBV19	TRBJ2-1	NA	ASSTPGLRNEQF
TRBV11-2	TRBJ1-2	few	ASSPIREGGYT
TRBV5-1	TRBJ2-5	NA	ASSLGGEETQY
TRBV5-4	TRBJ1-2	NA	ASSSRTGGNGYT
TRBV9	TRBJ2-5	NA	ASSATIGTGVETQY
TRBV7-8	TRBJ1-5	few	ASSFDDTSNQPQH
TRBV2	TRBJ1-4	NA	ASCALGQSNEKLF
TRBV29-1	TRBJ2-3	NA	SVGTSGNTDTQY
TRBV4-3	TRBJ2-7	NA	ASSHSSGSEQY
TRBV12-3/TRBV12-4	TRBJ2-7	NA	ASSLKGEGEQY
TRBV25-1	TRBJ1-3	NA	ASSSRGDNTIY
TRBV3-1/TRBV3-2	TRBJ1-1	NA	ASSPDTGMTEAF
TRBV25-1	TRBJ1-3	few	ASSEWTGGNTIY
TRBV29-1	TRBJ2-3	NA	SVGTSSFTDTQY
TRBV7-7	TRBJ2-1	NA	ASSLAASGTGDEQF
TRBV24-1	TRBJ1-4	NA	ATSTGWSNEKLF
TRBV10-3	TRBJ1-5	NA	AISAEVRQPQH
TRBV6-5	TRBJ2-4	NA	ASTVGLAAKNIQY
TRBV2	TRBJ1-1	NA	ASSEPRTGGTEAF
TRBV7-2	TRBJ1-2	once	ASRPGQGYGGYT
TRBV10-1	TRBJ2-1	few	ASSGTGGSDEQF
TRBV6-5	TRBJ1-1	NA	ASSPIAQGRAEAF
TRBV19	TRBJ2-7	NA	ASSSRAHSYEQY
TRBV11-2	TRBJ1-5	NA	ASSLDPAGGIQPQH
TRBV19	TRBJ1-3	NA	ASKIGASGNTIY
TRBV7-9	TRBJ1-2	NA	ASSLGVEPGQRNYGYT
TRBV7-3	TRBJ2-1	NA	ASSPTGAPSYNEQF
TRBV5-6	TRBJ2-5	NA	ASSSQAGGETQY
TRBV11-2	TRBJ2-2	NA	ASSLQGIGELF
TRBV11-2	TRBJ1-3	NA	ASSLSSSIY
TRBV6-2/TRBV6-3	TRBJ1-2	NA	ASSLGVVQNGYT
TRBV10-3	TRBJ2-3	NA	AISDRGNTDTQY
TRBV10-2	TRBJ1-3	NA	ASSDRGFGNTIY
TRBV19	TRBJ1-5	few	ASGGQRYSNQPQH
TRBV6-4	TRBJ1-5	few	ASRTQQGSYQPQH
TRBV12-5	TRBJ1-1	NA	ASGLGGNTEAF
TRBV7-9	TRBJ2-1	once	ASSETSGSYNEQF
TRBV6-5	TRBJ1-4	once	ASSHRAANEKLF
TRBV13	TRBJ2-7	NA	ASSLGGEQGAEQY